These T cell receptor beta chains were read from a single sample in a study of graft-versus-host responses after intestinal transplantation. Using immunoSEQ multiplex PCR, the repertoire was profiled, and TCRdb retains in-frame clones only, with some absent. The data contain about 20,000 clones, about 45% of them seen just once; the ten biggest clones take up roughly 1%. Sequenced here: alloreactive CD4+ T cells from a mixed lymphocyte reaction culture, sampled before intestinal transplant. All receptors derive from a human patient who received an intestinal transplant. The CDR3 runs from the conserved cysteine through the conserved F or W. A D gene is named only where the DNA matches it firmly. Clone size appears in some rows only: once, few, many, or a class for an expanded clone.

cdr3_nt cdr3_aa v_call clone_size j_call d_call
TGTGCCAGCAGGGTCGTGGCCACCGGGGAGCTGTTTTTT CASRVVATGELFF TRBV6-1 few TRBJ2-2 -
TGTGCCATCAGTCGGGACAGGAGCCTTTACGAGCAGTACTTC CAISRDRSLYEQYF TRBV10-3 - TRBJ2-7 TRBD1
TGTGCCAGCAGCTTTTTTTCAGGGATCGGAAACACCATATATTTT CASSFFSGIGNTIYF TRBV11-2 - TRBJ1-3 -
TGTGCCAGCAGAACCGGGGGGTACACCGGGGAGCTGTTTTTT CASRTGGYTGELFF TRBV5-6 - TRBJ2-2 TRBD2
TGTGCCAGCAGCTTTGTGACCCTTCCTTCGGGTGAGCAGTTCTTC CASSFVTLPSGEQFF TRBV11-2 - TRBJ2-1 -
TGTGCCAGCAGTAGGAATCCAGAGGGAAACTATGGCTACACCTTC CASSRNPEGNYGYTF TRBV27 few TRBJ1-2 -
TGTGCCAGCAGTTGGACAGGGAACACTGAAGCTTTCTTT CASSWTGNTEAFF TRBV6-6 - TRBJ1-1 TRBD1
TGTGCCAGCAGCCAAGAGAGGACTAGCGGGGGAAACCAAGAGACCCAGTACTTC CASSQERTSGGNQETQYF TRBV4-2 once TRBJ2-5 TRBD2
TGTGCCAGCAGGGCGGAGACAGCTGAAGCTTTCTTT CASRAETAEAFF TRBV2 - TRBJ1-1 -
TGCGCCAGCAGTGGACTAGCGGGGGTAGGGGAGCAGTTCTTC CASSGLAGVGEQFF TRBV10-2 - TRBJ2-1 TRBD2
TGTGCCAGCAGCGGGACTAGCGGCTCCTACGAGCAGTACTTC CASSGTSGSYEQYF TRBV7-8 - TRBJ2-7 TRBD2
TGTGCCAGCAGCCGAGACCAGGGGAATAGCAATCAGCCCCAGCATTTT CASSRDQGNSNQPQHF TRBV7-6 - TRBJ1-5 -
TGCGCCAGCAGCTTGGTGGTAGCGGGGGGGGGCACAGATACGCAGTATTTT CASSLVVAGGGTDTQYF TRBV5-1 - TRBJ2-3 TRBD2
TGTGCCAGCAGCCTATACCGGGACTACCAATACGAGCAGTACTTC CASSLYRDYQYEQYF TRBV5-6 - TRBJ2-7 TRBD2
TGTGCCAGCAGTAACATGAACACTGAAGCTTTCTTT CASSNMNTEAFF TRBV6-1 - TRBJ1-1 -
TGTGCCAGCTCACCAAGGACCCAGGGGCAGGAGACCCAGTACTTC CASSPRTQGQETQYF TRBV18 few TRBJ2-5 -
TGCGCCAGCAGCCCGACAGTAATCGACTCCTACGAGCAGTACTTC CASSPTVIDSYEQYF TRBV5-1 few TRBJ2-7 -
TGCGCCAGCAGTCCCTGGAACACTGAAGCTTTCTTT CASSPWNTEAFF TRBV10-2 - TRBJ1-1 -
TGTGCCAGTAGGACAGCAACTAACTATGGCTACACCTTC CASRTATNYGYTF TRBV6-5 - TRBJ1-2 -